This TCR beta chain originates from a study of T-cell memory formation after mild COVID-19. Overall study context: Largely donor-specific TCR clusters were found. Study-wide results and caveats: Among contracting clones, CD4+ were mainly CM/EM and CD8+ enriched in EMRA.

Comment on this clonotype: Its antigen is not known.

The CDR3 extends over 12 amino acids. V was shortened by 2 bases and J by 8 bases, with 9 bases between the two germline ends. 5'RACE, which relied on constant-segment primers, yielded TCR alpha and TCR beta cDNA libraries carrying sample barcodes and UMIs. TCRdb re-derived calls from the 5' RACE reads in MiXCR, one entry per CDR3 protein. The sample comprises about 470,000 distinct CDR3 sequences, roughly 25% of which are singletons, and under 15% rests with the top ten. V and J are TRBV12-3 or TRBV12-4 and TRBJ1-2, with a weak D call TRBD1 (5 bases). The clonotype was recovered from an adult woman who had mild COVID-19 (a few samples of this study predate the infection). Cell type and time point are not known. Material: PBMCs or a T cell subset sorted from them (not recorded which). In DNA form, the CDR3 reads TGTGCCAGCAGTTTATGGGGGTTAGGCTACACCTTC. Residues: CASSLWGLGYTF.